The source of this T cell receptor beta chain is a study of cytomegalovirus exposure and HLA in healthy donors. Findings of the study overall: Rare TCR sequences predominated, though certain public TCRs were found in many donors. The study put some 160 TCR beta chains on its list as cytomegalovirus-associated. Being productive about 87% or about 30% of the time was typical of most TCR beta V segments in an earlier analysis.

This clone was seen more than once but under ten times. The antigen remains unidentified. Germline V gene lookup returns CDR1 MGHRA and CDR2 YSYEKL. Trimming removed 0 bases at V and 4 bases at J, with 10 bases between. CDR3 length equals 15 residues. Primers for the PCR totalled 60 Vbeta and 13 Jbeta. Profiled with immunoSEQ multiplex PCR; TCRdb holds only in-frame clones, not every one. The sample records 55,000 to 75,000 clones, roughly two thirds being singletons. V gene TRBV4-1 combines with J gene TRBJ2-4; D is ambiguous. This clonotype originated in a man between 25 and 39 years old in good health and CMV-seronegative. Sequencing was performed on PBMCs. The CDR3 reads CASSQDSYRKNIQYF. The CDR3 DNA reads TGCGCCAGCAGCCAAGATTCCTACAGAAAAAACATTCAGTACTTC.